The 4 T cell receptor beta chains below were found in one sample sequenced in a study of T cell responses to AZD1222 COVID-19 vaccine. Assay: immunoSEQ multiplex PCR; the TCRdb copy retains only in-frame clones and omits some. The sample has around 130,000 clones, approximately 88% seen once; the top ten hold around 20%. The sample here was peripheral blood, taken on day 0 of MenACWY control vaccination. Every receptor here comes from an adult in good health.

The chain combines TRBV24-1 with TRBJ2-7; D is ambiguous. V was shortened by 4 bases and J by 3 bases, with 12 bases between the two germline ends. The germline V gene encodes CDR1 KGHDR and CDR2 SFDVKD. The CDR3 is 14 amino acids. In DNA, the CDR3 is TGTGCCACCAGTGACCCTGGACCCTTCTACGAGCAGTACTTC. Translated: CATSDPGPFYEQYF.

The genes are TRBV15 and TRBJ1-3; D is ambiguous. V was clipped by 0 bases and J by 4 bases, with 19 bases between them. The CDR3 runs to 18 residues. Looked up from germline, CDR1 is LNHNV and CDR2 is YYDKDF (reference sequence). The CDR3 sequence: CATSRDFGVLAAGNTIYF. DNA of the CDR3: TGTGCCACCAGCAGAGATTTCGGGGTCTTGGCCGCAGGAAACACCATATATTTT.

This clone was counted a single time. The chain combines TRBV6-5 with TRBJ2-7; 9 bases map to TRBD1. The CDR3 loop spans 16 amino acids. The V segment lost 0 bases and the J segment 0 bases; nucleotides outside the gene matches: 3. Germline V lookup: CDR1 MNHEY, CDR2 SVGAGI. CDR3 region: CASSYSRTGASYEQYF. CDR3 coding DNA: TGTGCCAGCAGTTACTCACGGACAGGGGCCTCCTACGAGCAGTACTTC.

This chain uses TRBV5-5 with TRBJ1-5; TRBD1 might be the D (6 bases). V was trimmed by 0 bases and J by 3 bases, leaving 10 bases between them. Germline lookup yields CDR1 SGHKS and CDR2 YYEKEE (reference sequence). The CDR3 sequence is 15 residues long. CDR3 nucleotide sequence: TGTGCCAGCAGCTTGGATTTGGGGGCCAATCAGCCCCAGCATTTT. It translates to CASSLDLGANQPQHF.